This is a list of T cell receptor beta chains from one sample in a study of response to subunit inactivated influenza vaccine. A single record per CDR3 protein comes from TCRdb applying MiXCR to the RT-PCR reads. The table shows about 800,000 distinct CDR3 sequences, with 21% occurring only once. Sample: PBMCs from blood, taken 4 to 6 days after vaccination. These receptors originate from a man between 50 and 59 years old who received an inactivated influenza vaccine. CDR3s leave out the opening cysteine and the closing phenylalanine or tryptophan.

V: TRBV5-1
length: 13
CDR3: ASSLSTPRGDTQY

V: TRBV20-1
length: 11
CDR3: SAMPTGNYGYT

V: TRBV19
length: 11
CDR3: ASSPVTGTEQF

V: TRBV18
length: 14
CDR3: ASSRPWLGAQNIQY

V: TRBV29-1
length: 12
CDR3: SVSSAGGPNEQF

V: TRBV28
length: 12
CDR3: ASSSTLGLYEQY

V: TRBV20-1
length: 12
CDR3: SAPSGMKSNEQF

V: TRBV5-1
length: 14
CDR3: ASSLGRILRTETQY

V: TRBV28
length: 14
CDR3: ASSIPPGTANTEAF

V: TRBV7-2
length: 14
CDR3: ASSLATSGGAHEQF

V: TRBV4-1
length: 13
CDR3: ASSQRALNTGELF

V: TRBV29-1
length: 10
CDR3: SVERDRGEQY

V: TRBV29-1
length: 11
CDR3: SVEPAPNEKLF

V: TRBV11-2
length: 13
CDR3: ASSFLAGSSYEQY

V: TRBV25-1
length: 9
CDR3: ASSEGREQY

V: TRBV4-2
length: 14
CDR3: ASSQDRRSYNSPLH

V: TRBV9
length: 13
CDR3: ASSVGTRPYNEQF

V: TRBV5-5
length: 12
CDR3: ASSLYVSGNVQF

V: TRBV4-1
length: 13
CDR3: ASSQTDRTHQPQH

V: TRBV12-3/TRBV12-4
length: 12
CDR3: ASNPRGATDTQY

V: TRBV7-9
length: 12
CDR3: ASSSGQGRETQY

V: TRBV18
length: 11
CDR3: ASSPGDSYEQY

V: TRBV12-3/TRBV12-4
length: 13
CDR3: ASSLVGQGNGEQY

V: TRBV7-2
length: 14
CDR3: ASSPNAGASSYEQY

V: TRBV7-9
length: 13
CDR3: ASSLLREGANVLT

V: TRBV29-1
length: 11
CDR3: SVLIGGDYGYT

V: TRBV3-1
length: 14
CDR3: ASSQAPGSGANVLT

V: TRBV6-5
length: 13
CDR3: ASRSTSGVYNEQF

V: TRBV20-1
length: 11
CDR3: SAPSQVNTEAF

V: TRBV20-1
length: 13
CDR3: SAPDRKEAKNIQY